Listed below are T cell receptor beta chains from one sample, sequenced in a study of shared clonotypes between healthy human individuals. TCRdb's copy holds only in-frame clones and misses some; the assay was immunoSEQ multiplex PCR. The profile shows roughly 700,000 clones, roughly 70% of them singletons. Sequenced material: memory CD4+ T cells sorted from blood. Source of these receptors: a woman under 40 in good health. CDR3s include the opening cysteine and the closing phenylalanine or tryptophan. The order of the fields is V gene, D gene, J gene, CDR3 protein, CDR3 DNA. A D gene is named only where the DNA matches it firmly.

TRBV5-6	NA	TRBJ1-2	CASSAATGPYGYTF	TGTGCCAGCAGCGCCGCCACAGGGCCCTATGGCTACACCTTC
TRBV27	NA	TRBJ1-4	CASSYGGRYGKLFF	TGTGCCAGCAGCTACGGAGGGCGTTACGGAAAACTGTTTTTT
TRBV18	NA	TRBJ1-1	CASSPLTRNTEAFF	TGTGCCAGCTCACCACTCACGAGGAACACTGAAGCTTTCTTT
TRBV6-5	TRBD1	TRBJ1-2	CASHLGQGGYGYTF	TGTGCCAGTCACTTGGGACAGGGTGGCTATGGCTACACCTTC
TRBV18	TRBD1	TRBJ1-2	CASSQGQAEYGYTF	TGTGCCAGCTCCCAGGGACAGGCCGAATATGGCTACACCTTC
TRBV28	NA	TRBJ1-4	CASRNPPGTDNEKLFF	TGTGCCAGCAGAAATCCCCCCGGGACGGACAATGAAAAACTGTTTTTT
TRBV6-6	TRBD1	TRBJ2-7	CASSSTGGLEQYF	TGTGCCAGCAGTTCGACAGGGGGCCTCGAGCAGTACTTC
TRBV5-1	NA	TRBJ2-3	CASSLASDIYTDTQYF	TGCGCCAGCAGCTTGGCATCGGACATATACACAGATACGCAGTATTTT
TRBV28	TRBD2	TRBJ2-3	CASKLSGRLTDTQYF	TGTGCCAGCAAACTAAGCGGGAGGCTCACAGATACGCAGTATTTT
TRBV6-4	TRBD2	TRBJ2-1	CASSLRSAGEGEQFF	TGTGCCAGCAGTCTCAGATCAGCGGGAGAGGGGGAGCAGTTCTTC
TRBV30	TRBD1	TRBJ1-5	CAWAQGDNQPQHF	TGTGCCTGGGCCCAGGGGGACAATCAGCCCCAGCATTTT
TRBV5-4	TRBD1	TRBJ2-1	CASRPGQGASYNEQFF	TGTGCCAGCAGGCCCGGACAGGGGGCGTCCTACAATGAGCAGTTCTTC
TRBV2	NA	TRBJ1-4	CASSAQFATNEKLFF	TGTGCCAGCAGTGCCCAATTTGCAACTAATGAAAAACTGTTTTTT
TRBV5-1	NA	TRBJ2-1	CASSLQSGSYNEQFF	TGCGCCAGCAGCTTGCAAAGCGGCTCCTACAATGAGCAGTTCTTC